This is a list of T cell receptor beta chains from one sample in a study of blood T cell repertoires in COVID-19. The repertoire was sequenced with immunoSEQ multiplex PCR; TCRdb's copy has only in-frame clones and lacks some. The sample has approximately 340,000 clones, around 83% seen once. Sequences were obtained from peripheral blood. Receptors originate from a man aged 30 to 39 with active or convalescent COVID-19. The CDR3 runs from the conserved cysteine through the conserved F or W. A D gene is named only where the DNA matches it firmly. A row's size may be missing; if present it is once, few, many or a size class.

cdr3_length j_call v_call clone_size d_call cdr3_nt cdr3_aa
15 TRBJ2-7 TRBV24-1 once . TGTGCCACCAGTGATTTGGGAGATCCCCCGGGCGAGCAGTACTTC CATSDLGDPPGEQYF
15 TRBJ1-3 TRBV4-3 once . TGCGCCAGCAGCCACGTGGGGGGGCCCGCGGACACCATATATTTT CASSHVGGPADTIYF
15 TRBJ2-2 TRBV4-1 few . TGCGCCAGCAGCCAAGGGGGCAAGAGCCCCGGGGAGCTGTTTTTT CASSQGGKSPGELFF
14 TRBJ1-6 TRBV11-3 . . TGTGCCAGCAGCTTAGAGGGGGGTAATTCACCCCTCCACTTT CASSLEGGNSPLHF
13 TRBJ1-2 TRBV12-3/TRBV12-4 . TRBD1 TGTGCCAGCAGTCCGGGGACAGGGAGTGGCTACACCTTC CASSPGTGSGYTF
16 TRBJ2-1 TRBV4-3 . . TGCGCCAGCAGCCTGAGGAGGGGGACAGAAGGAAATGAGCAGTTCTTC CASSLRRGTEGNEQFF
16 TRBJ2-6 TRBV5-1 . TRBD1 TGCGCCAGCAGCTGGGACAGCTCCTCTGGGGCCAACGTCCTGACTTTC CASSWDSSSGANVLTF
17 TRBJ2-3 TRBV5-4 . TRBD2 TGTGCCAGCAGCTTGGGACTAGCCGGGTTTCGCACAGATACGCAGTATTTT CASSLGLAGFRTDTQYF
16 TRBJ1-4 TRBV19 . TRBD1 TGTGCCAGTAGTACTGGACAGGGTCGGTGGGGCGAAAAACTGTTTTTT CASSTGQGRWGEKLFF
14 TRBJ2-3 TRBV27 . TRBD2 TGTGCCAGCAGTTTAGGGACTAGACCAGATACGCAGTATTTT CASSLGTRPDTQYF
15 TRBJ2-3 TRBV24-1 . TRBD1 TGTGCCACCAGTGACACAGGGGGATACACAGATACGCAGTATTTT CATSDTGGYTDTQYF
14 TRBJ2-2 TRBV6-1 . . TGTGCCAGCAGAGATGGCGGGGCCACCGGGGAGCTGTTTTTT CASRDGGATGELFF
10 TRBJ1-4 TRBV10-3 . . TGTGCCACGGGGGATGAAAAACTGTTTTTT CATGDEKLFF
15 TRBJ2-3 TRBV7-9 . TRBD1 TGTGCCAGCAGCCCCCGGGACAGGGCTCTAGATACGCAGTATTTT CASSPRDRALDTQYF
15 TRBJ1-3 TRBV7-2 . TRBD1 TGTGCCAGCAGCTTAGACAGGGGAGATGGAAACACCATATATTTT CASSLDRGDGNTIYF
15 TRBJ2-2 TRBV2 many . TGTGCCAGCAGTGGGCAGGGGAGATTTACCGGGGAGCTGTTTTTT CASSGQGRFTGELFF
16 TRBJ1-2 TRBV5-4 . TRBD1 TGTGCCAGCAGCTTGGCCGCGGGACAGGGGGCGGTTGGCTACACCTTC CASSLAAGQGAVGYTF
13 TRBJ1-2 TRBV19 . . TGTGCCAGTAGTATTCGGGGAGCAGTTGGCTACACCTTC CASSIRGAVGYTF
17 TRBJ2-1 TRBV29-1 . TRBD2 TGCAGCGTTGAAAGGGCGGTCGCGGGGGGTTGGCCCAATGAGCAGTTCTTC CSVERAVAGGWPNEQFF
13 TRBJ1-1 TRBV7-2 . . TGTGCCAGCAGCTTAATAAAGAACACTGAAGCTTTCTTT CASSLIKNTEAFF
18 TRBJ2-2 TRBV9 many TRBD2 TGTGCCAGCAGCGTAGATCCGGGGGGGACTCTGTCCACCGGGGAGCTGTTTTTT CASSVDPGGTLSTGELFF
15 TRBJ1-3 TRBV19 once . TGTGCCAGTAGTAACGCAGCGAACTCTGGAAACACCATATATTTT CASSNAANSGNTIYF
14 TRBJ2-3 TRBV6-4 . . TGTGCCAGCAAGGTCCAGGACTACACAGATACGCAGTATTTT CASKVQDYTDTQYF
16 TRBJ1-2 TRBV3-1/TRBV3-2 . TRBD1 TGTGCCAGCAGCCAAGATCAGGGGGCGGTTAACTATGGCTACACCTTC CASSQDQGAVNYGYTF
14 TRBJ2-1 TRBV24-1 . . TGTGCCACCAGTGATTTGCATAGATACAATGAGCAGTTCTTC CATSDLHRYNEQFF
12 TRBJ2-5 TRBV2 . TRBD1 TGTGCCAGCAGTCGGACAGGGGAGACCCAGTACTTC CASSRTGETQYF
16 TRBJ1-4 TRBV7-9 . TRBD1 TGTGCCAGCAGCTTCGACAGGGGGGTGACTAATGAAAAACTGTTTTTT CASSFDRGVTNEKLFF
15 TRBJ1-1 TRBV7-3 . . TGTGCCAGCAGCTTAACCCGGGGTATGAACACTGAAGCTTTCTTT CASSLTRGMNTEAFF
14 TRBJ2-7 TRBV6-2/TRBV6-3 . TRBD1 TGTGCCAGCAGTGAGACAGGGTCCCCCTTCAAGCAGTACTTC CASSETGSPFKQYF
12 TRBJ2-5 TRBV6-6 . . TGTGCCAGCAGGGGGCTCCAAGAGACCCAGTACTTC CASRGLQETQYF
15 TRBJ1-1 TRBV4-3 once TRBD1 TGCGCCAGCAGCCAGCGACAGGGGGGGGTTACTGAAGCTTTCTTT CASSQRQGGVTEAFF
18 TRBJ2-3 TRBV3-1/TRBV3-2 . TRBD2 TGTGCCAGCAGCTCCCACGGGACTAGCGGGAGGGGAGCAGATACGCAGTATTTT CASSSHGTSGRGADTQYF
17 TRBJ1-2 TRBV19 . TRBD1 TGTGCCAGTAGAAATAGAAGGACAGGTGCCAATTTGGGTGGCTACACCTTC CASRNRRTGANLGGYTF
16 TRBJ1-1 TRBV11-2 . . TGTGCCAGCAGCCGCTGGACAGCCTTGCAAACAGAGGAAGCTTTCTTT CASSRWTALQTEEAFF
16 TRBJ2-1 TRBV3-1/TRBV3-2 . TRBD2 TGTGCCAGCAGCCAAGAGGTGATAGCGGGATACAATGAGCAGTTCTTC CASSQEVIAGYNEQFF
15 TRBJ2-1 TRBV19 . . TGTGCCAGTAGTATCGGGCAGGGAACCTACAATGAGCAGTTCTTC CASSIGQGTYNEQFF
14 TRBJ2-7 TRBV18 . . TGTGCCAGCTCACCCAGCGGCGTAACCTACGAGCAGTACTTC CASSPSGVTYEQYF